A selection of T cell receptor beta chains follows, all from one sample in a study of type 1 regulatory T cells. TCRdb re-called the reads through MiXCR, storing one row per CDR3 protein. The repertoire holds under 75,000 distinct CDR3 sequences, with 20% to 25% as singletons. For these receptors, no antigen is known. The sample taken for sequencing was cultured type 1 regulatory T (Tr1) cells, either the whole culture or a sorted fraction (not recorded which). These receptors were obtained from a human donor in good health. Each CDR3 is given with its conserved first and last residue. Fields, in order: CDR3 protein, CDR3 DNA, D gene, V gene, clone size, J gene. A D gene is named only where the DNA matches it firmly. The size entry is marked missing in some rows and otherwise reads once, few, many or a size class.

CDR3: CATSLPGGYNEQFF
DNA: TGTGCCACCAGTCTTCCCGGGGGTTACAATGAGCAGTTCTTC
D: .
V: TRBV24-1
size: few
J: TRBJ2-1

CDR3: CASSFIPIRKGGDEQYF
DNA: TGTGCCAGCAGCTTCATTCCTATCAGGAAAGGTGGCGACGAGCAGTACTTC
D: .
V: TRBV5-8
size: few
J: TRBJ2-7

CDR3: CSASGLYEQYF
DNA: TGCAGCGCATCGGGACTCTACGAGCAGTACTTC
D: .
V: TRBV29-1
size: .
J: TRBJ2-7

CDR3: CASSLGGSSYNEQFF
DNA: TGCGCCAGCAGCTTGGGCGGGAGCTCCTACAATGAGCAGTTCTTC
D: TRBD2
V: TRBV5-1
size: .
J: TRBJ2-1

CDR3: CASSSRLGSYEQYF
DNA: TGCGCCAGCAGCTCCAGACTAGGCAGCTACGAGCAGTACTTC
D: .
V: TRBV5-1
size: few
J: TRBJ2-7

CDR3: CASSLARGGDTQYF
DNA: TGCGCCAGCAGCTTAGCCAGGGGCGGAGATACGCAGTATTTT
D: .
V: TRBV5-1
size: few
J: TRBJ2-3

CDR3: CASTPFGAYQETQYF
DNA: TGTGCCAGCACCCCATTTGGGGCTTACCAAGAGACCCAGTACTTC
D: .
V: TRBV28
size: .
J: TRBJ2-5

CDR3: CASREGVTQPQHF
DNA: TGTGCCAGCAGAGAGGGGGTAACTCAGCCCCAGCATTTT
D: .
V: TRBV6-1
size: .
J: TRBJ1-5

CDR3: CASSNPQNYEQYF
DNA: TGTGCCAGCAGCAATCCCCAAAACTACGAGCAGTACTTC
D: .
V: TRBV7-2
size: few
J: TRBJ2-7

CDR3: CSATLAASLGEQYF
DNA: TGCAGTGCCACACTAGCGGCAAGCTTAGGGGAGCAGTACTTC
D: TRBD2
V: TRBV20-1
size: .
J: TRBJ2-7

CDR3: CSAIRQDSYNEQFF
DNA: TGCAGTGCCATAAGACAGGATTCCTACAATGAGCAGTTCTTC
D: .
V: TRBV20-1
size: .
J: TRBJ2-1

CDR3: CSARDGRQINSPLHF
DNA: TGCAGTGCTAGAGATGGGCGGCAGATAAATTCACCCCTCCACTTT
D: .
V: TRBV20-1
size: many
J: TRBJ1-6